This T cell receptor (beta chain) is from a study of response to subunit inactivated influenza vaccine. Study-wide results and caveats: The study's authors posited that every seasonal influenza vaccination enlists few new T cells.

Germline CDR1 SGDLS, CDR2 YYNGEE. This CDR3 has 17 residues. Deletions cut 0 bases from V and 2 bases from J, with 12 bases between. This clonotype has more than one count but fewer than ten. Its antigen is unidentified. One entry per CDR3 protein, called by TCRdb with MiXCR from the RT-PCR reads. Of roughly 620,000 distinct CDR3 sequences listed, approximately 10% are singletons. The data were also submitted as part of a second study, on T cells expressing NK-cell markers. That paper states: 5'RACE template switching built TCR beta cDNA with unique molecular identifiers. For several experiments, T cell sorting was restricted to the alpha-beta TCR population by means of an anti-gamma-delta TCR antibody.

The chain employs TRBV9 and TRBJ2-6, with D uncertain. The sequenced sample was PBMCs from blood, obtained on the day of vaccination. The clonotype was recovered from a man aged 50-59 years who received an inactivated influenza vaccine. The CDR3 DNA reads TGTGCCAGCAGCGTAGCGGAAGGGTTTACTGGGGCCAACGTCCTGACTTTC. Protein product: CASSVAEGFTGANVLTF.